This is a list of T cell receptor beta chains from one sample in a study of siplizumab effects on memory and regulatory T cells. Some clones are missing from TCRdb's copy, which holds only in-frame ones; the method was immunoSEQ multiplex PCR. The repertoire consists of roughly 9,200 clones, with almost 70% occurring once and the leading ten covering 67%. Input material: effector memory CD8+ T cells sorted from blood. Every receptor here comes from a human donor in good health. The CDR3 runs from the conserved cysteine through the conserved F or W. The order of the fields is V gene, J gene, D gene, CDR3 protein. D genes are given only for firm matches.

TRBV5-1	TRBJ1-2	-	CASRSGGDGYTF
TRBV7-9	TRBJ1-1	-	CASSCEGMNTEAFF
TRBV4-2	TRBJ2-5	TRBD2	CASSQEAGGQETQYF
TRBV5-5	TRBJ2-7	-	CASSQDSSYEQYF
TRBV6-1	TRBJ2-3	-	CASSDEGRPSTDTQYF
TRBV21-1	TRBJ2-7	-	CASSKEAQGAYQNPYEQYF
TRBV7-9	TRBJ1-2	TRBD1	CASSLNVGGAGGYGYTF
TRBV13	TRBJ2-7	-	CASSSRRYEQYF
TRBV6-1	TRBJ2-1	TRBD2	CASSESLAGYNEQFF
TRBV6-5	TRBJ1-2	TRBD1	CASSFGYGQGDYGYTF
TRBV5-1	TRBJ2-5	TRBD1	CASSLAGTGSGETQYF
TRBV9	TRBJ2-1	TRBD1	CASSVEGQGYYGEQFF
TRBV5-8	TRBJ1-2	-	CASSLAQYGYTF
TRBV6-4	TRBJ2-1	TRBD1	CASSETGEGYNEQFF
TRBV9	TRBJ2-2	-	CASKNTGELFF
TRBV7-9	TRBJ1-5	-	CASSYSNQPQHF
TRBV5-3	TRBJ2-1	-	CARSLASYNEQFF
TRBV19	TRBJ2-7	-	CASQEDNSYEQYF
TRBV5-2	TRBJ1-2	-	CASSYSAGTAYGYTF
TRBV6-4	TRBJ1-6	-	CASSEGDNSPLHF
TRBV11-2	TRBJ2-1	-	CASSLWSGPYNEQFF
TRBV6-4	TRBJ2-1	TRBD2	CASSEEPSGGFSEQFF
TRBV19	TRBJ1-1	-	CASSALTGNPEAFF
TRBV10-1	TRBJ2-7	TRBD2	CASSASGTSHSEQYF
TRBV5-6	TRBJ2-5	-	CASSLWGGGEETQYF
TRBV7-7	TRBJ2-1	-	CASSLEEGSSSYNEQFF